These 9 T cell receptor beta chains came from one sample sequenced in a study of shared clonotypes between healthy human individuals. The data were produced by immunoSEQ multiplex PCR, yet TCRdb's version contains in-frame clones alone and is incomplete. The sample records over a million clones, about four fifths being singletons. The sequenced material came from memory CD4+ T cells from PBMCs. Subset specified: CD45RA-negative fraction. Every receptor here comes from a man aged 18 to 29 in good health. Some clones in this sample may be carry-over from other donors' samples.

This chain connects TRBV11-3 to TRBJ2-7; 10 positions agree with TRBD1. The V gene's germline CDR1 is SGHNT and CDR2 YENEEA. The CDR3 runs 15 residues. V shed 5 bases, J shed 1 base, and the junction held 5 bases outside the gene matches. The CDR3 here is CASSRGQGLSYEQYF. The CDR3 nucleotides read TGTGCCAGCAGCAGGGGACAGGGGTTGTCCTACGAGCAGTACTTC.

J is TRBJ1-3 and V is TRBV7-8; D not certain. Germline V gene data show CDR1 as SGHVS and CDR2 as FQNEAQ. V was shortened by 5 bases and J by 7 bases, with 18 bases between the two germline ends. The CDR3 spans 15 residues. The CDR3, as DNA: TGTGCCAGCAGCCCGGAACTCCCGGGAGCCAACACCATATATTTT. Protein product: CASSPELPGANTIYF.

The V and J genes are TRBV27 and TRBJ2-7; either TRBD1 or TRBD2 may supply D (5 bases each). V was trimmed by 5 bases and J by 5 bases, leaving 16 bases between them. The CDR3 contains 14 residues. Germline-derived CDR1 and CDR2 are MNHEY and SMNVEV (reference sequence). CDR3 in amino acids: CASSTPGQVHEQYF. As DNA, the CDR3 is TGTGCCAGCAGTACGCCGGGGCAGGTACACGAGCAGTACTTC.

The rearrangement links TRBV28 to TRBJ1-1; D not resolved. The V end lost 5 bases, the J end lost 3 bases, and 4 bases lay between the germline ends. The CDR3 has 11 amino acids. From germline, CDR1 is MDHEN and CDR2 SYDVKM. The CDR3 sequence: CASSQYTEAFF. The CDR3 nucleotides are TGTGCCAGCAGTCAGTACACTGAAGCTTTCTTT.

This clone has a single count. The V gene is TRBV7-9, the J gene TRBJ1-1; D might be TRBD1 (6 bases). V lost 7 bases to trimming and J lost 4 bases, with 13 bases between them. CDR1 and CDR2 (germline): SEHNR, FQNEAQ (reference sequence). The CDR3 sequence is 13 residues long. The CDR3 nucleotides read TGTGCCAGCACCTTCCGGGGGCCCACTGAAGCTTTCTTT. Translation: CASTFRGPTEAFF.

With regard to this clone: Other DNA sequences in this specimen translate into the identical CDR3. The rearrangement joins TRBV18 to TRBJ1-5; 8 nucleotides align to TRBD1. Germline trimming cut 3 bases from V and 4 bases from J; bases unmatched to any gene: 5. The CDR3 consists of 15 residues. CDR1 is KGHSH and CDR2 is LQKENI in the germline V gene. Here the CDR3 DNA reads TGTGCCAGCTCACCTGGACAGGGTTCAAATCAGCCCCAGCATTTT. As protein: CASSPGQGSNQPQHF.

This clone was recorded a few times. This chain uses TRBV7-3 with TRBJ2-1; TRBD2 agrees at 13 bases. Germline V lookup: CDR1 SGHTA, CDR2 FQGTGA. The J segment lost 4 bases and the V segment lost 4 bases, leaving 13 bases of the junction unmatched. This CDR3 has 19 amino acids. The CDR3 nucleotides read TGTGCCAGCAGCTCGACTCGGACTAGCGGGAGAGGCCCATACAATGAGCAGTTCTTC. This encodes CASSSTRTSGRGPYNEQFF. The variable domain in full, with the rest retrieved from reference TRBV7-3 and TRBJ2-1, is GAGVSQTPSNKVTEKGKYVELRCDPISGHTALYWYRQSLGQGPEFLIYFQGTGAADDSGLPNDRFFAVRPEGSVSTLKIQRTERGDSAVYLCASSSTRTSGRGPYNEQFFGPGTRLTVL.

This clone was recorded once. J is TRBJ2-3 and V is TRBV6-1; no reliable D call. The CDR3 sequence is 13 residues long. Between the trimmed V and J ends, which lost 3 bases and 2 bases, there was a span of 6 bases. Looked up from germline, CDR1 is MNHNS and CDR2 is SASEGT. Here the CDR3 DNA reads TGTGCCAGCAGTGACAACCCCACAGATACGCAGTATTTT. Amino acids: CASSDNPTDTQYF.

V and J are TRBV14 and TRBJ1-4; 7 positions match TRBD1. The CDR3 totals 15 residues. The trim removed 4 bases at V and 10 bases at J, leaving 12 bases unmatched. Germline V lookup: CDR1 SGHDN, CDR2 FVKESK. CDR3 loop: CASSRPGQRGGKLFF. The CDR3 region has the DNA TGTGCCAGCAGCCGACCGGGACAGCGAGGAGGAAAACTGTTTTTT.